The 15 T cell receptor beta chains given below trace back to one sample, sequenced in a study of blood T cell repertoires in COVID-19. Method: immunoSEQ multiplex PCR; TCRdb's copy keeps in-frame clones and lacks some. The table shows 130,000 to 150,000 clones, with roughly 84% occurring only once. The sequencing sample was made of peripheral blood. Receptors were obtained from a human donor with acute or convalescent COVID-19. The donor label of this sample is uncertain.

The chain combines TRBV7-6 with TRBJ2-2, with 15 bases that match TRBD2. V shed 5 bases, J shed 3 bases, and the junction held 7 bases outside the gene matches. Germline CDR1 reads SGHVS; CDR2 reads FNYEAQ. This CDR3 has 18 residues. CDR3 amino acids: CASSPGGLAGGYTGELFF. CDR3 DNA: TGTGCCAGCAGCCCGGGGGGACTAGCGGGGGGATACACCGGGGAGCTGTTTTTT.

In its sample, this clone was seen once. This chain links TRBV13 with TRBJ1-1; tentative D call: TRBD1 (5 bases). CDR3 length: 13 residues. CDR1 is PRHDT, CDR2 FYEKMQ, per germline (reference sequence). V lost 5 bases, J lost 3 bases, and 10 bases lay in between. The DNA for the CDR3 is TGTGCCAGCAGCGCCCAGGGATACACTGAAGCTTTCTTT. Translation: CASSAQGYTEAFF.

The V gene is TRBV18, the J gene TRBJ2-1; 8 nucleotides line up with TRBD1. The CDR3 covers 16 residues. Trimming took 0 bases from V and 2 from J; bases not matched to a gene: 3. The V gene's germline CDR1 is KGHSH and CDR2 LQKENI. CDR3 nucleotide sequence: TGTGCCAGCTCACCACCGTTACAGGGGGCCTACAATGAGCAGTTCTTC. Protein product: CASSPPLQGAYNEQFF.

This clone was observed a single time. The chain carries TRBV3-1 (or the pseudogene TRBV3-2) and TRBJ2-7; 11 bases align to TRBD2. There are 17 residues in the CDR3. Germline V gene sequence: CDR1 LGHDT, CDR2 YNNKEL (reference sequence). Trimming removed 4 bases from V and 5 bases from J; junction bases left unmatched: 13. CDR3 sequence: CASSPQPSGGPMNEQYF. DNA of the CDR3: TGTGCCAGCAGCCCTCAACCTAGCGGGGGGCCAATGAACGAGCAGTACTTC.

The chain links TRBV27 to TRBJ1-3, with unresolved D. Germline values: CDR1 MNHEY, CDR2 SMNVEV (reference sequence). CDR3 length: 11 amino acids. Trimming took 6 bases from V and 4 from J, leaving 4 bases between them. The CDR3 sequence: CASSQGNTIYF. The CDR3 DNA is TGTGCCAGCAGCCAGGGAAACACCATATATTTT.

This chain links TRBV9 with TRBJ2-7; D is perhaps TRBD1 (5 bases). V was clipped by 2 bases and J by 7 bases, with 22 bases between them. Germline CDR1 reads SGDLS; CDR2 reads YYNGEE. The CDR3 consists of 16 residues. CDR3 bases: TGTGCCAGCAGCGTCGCCCCCTCAGGGCCACTTGGTGAGCAGTACGTC. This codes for CASSVAPSGPLGEQYV.

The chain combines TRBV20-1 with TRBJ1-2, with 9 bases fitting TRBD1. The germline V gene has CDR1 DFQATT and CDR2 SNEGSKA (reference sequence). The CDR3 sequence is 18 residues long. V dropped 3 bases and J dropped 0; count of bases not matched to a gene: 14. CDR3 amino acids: CSASDQGQGFGSNYGYTF. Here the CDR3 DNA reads TGCAGTGCTAGTGACCAGGGACAGGGTTTCGGATCTAACTATGGCTACACCTTC.

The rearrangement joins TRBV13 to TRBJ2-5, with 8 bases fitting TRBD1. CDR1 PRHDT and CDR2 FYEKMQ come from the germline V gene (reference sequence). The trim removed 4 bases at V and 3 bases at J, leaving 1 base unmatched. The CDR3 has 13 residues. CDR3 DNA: TGTGCCAGCAGCTCGGACAGGGAAGAGACCCAGTACTTC. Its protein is CASSSDREETQYF.

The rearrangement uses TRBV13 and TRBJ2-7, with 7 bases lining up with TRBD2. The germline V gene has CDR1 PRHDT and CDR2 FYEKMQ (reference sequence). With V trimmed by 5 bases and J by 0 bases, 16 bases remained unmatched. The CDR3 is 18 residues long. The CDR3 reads CASSPSGEGGPRSYEQYV. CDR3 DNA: TGTGCCAGCAGCCCTTCGGGGGAGGGAGGGCCGCGCTCCTACGAGCAGTACGTC.

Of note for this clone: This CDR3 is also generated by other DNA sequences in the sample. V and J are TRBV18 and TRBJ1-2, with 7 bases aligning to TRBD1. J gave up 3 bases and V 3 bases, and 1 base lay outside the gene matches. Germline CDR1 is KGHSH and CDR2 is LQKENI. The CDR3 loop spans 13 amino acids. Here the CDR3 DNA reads TGTGCCAGCTCACCTGACAGGGACTATGGCTACACCTTC. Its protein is CASSPDRDYGYTF. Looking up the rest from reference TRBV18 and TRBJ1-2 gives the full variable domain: NAGVMQNPRHLVRRRGQEARLRCSPMKGHSHVYWYRQLPEEGLKFMVYLQKENIIDESGMPKERFSAEFPKEGPSILRIQQVVRGDSAAYFCASSPDRDYGYTFGSGTRLTVV.

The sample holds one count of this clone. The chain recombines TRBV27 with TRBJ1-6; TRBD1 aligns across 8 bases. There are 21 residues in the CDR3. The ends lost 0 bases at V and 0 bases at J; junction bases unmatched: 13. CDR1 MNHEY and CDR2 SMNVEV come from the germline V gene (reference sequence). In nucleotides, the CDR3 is TGTGCCAGCAGTTTATCTCGGTTGATCAGGGGGCCGAGCTCCTATAATTCACCCCTCCACTTT. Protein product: CASSLSRLIRGPSSYNSPLHF.

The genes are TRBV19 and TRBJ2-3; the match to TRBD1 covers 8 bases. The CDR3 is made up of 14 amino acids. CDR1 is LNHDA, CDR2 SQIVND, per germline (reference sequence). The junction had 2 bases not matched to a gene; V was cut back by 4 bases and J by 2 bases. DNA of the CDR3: TGTGCCAGTAGTAGGACAGGGTTCACAGATACGCAGTATTTT. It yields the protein CASSRTGFTDTQYF.

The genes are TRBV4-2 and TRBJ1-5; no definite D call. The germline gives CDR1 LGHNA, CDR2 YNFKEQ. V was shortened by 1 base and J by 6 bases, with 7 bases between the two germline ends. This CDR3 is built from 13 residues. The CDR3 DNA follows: TGTGCCAGCAGCCAAGGTTTCGGTCAGCCCCAGCATTTT. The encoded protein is CASSQGFGQPQHF.

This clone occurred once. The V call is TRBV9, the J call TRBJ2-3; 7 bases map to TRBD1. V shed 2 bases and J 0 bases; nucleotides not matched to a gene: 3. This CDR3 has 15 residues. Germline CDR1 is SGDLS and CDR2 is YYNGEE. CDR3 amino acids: CASSVQGVSTDTQYF. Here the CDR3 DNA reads TGTGCCAGCAGCGTTCAGGGGGTGAGCACAGATACGCAGTATTTT.

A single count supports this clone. The CDR3 loop reads CAISEGENTGELFF. In nucleotides, the CDR3 is TGTGCCATCAGTGAAGGGGAGAACACCGGGGAGCTGTTTTTT. This chain joins TRBV10-3 and TRBJ2-2, with TRBD1 as a possible D gene (5 bases). Per the germline V gene, CDR1 is ENHRY and CDR2 is SYGVKD. This CDR3 is built from 14 residues. V was trimmed by 3 bases and J by 1 base, leaving 6 bases between them.